Listed below are T cell receptor beta chains from one sample, sequenced in a study of circulating tumor DNA in untreated peripheral T-cell lymphoma. The table came from immunoSEQ multiplex PCR; TCRdb's copy has only in-frame clones and leaves some out. The table includes some 8,700 clones, over 80% detected once. The sample taken for sequencing was tumor tissue. Receptors originate from a human donor with peripheral T-cell lymphoma. The CDR3 runs from the conserved cysteine through the conserved F or W. D genes are given only for firm matches. Part of the rows lack a size; the others show once, few, many or a class for expanded clones.

v_call	clone_size	j_call	d_call	cdr3_aa	cdr3_nt
TRBV18	.	TRBJ1-4	.	CASSPASNNEKLFF	TGTGCCAGCTCACCAGCCAGCAATAATGAAAAACTGTTTTTT
TRBV19	.	TRBJ1-2	.	CASSPGQSEVYGYTF	TGTGCCAGTAGTCCGGGACAATCGGAGGTCTATGGCTACACCTTC
TRBV7-6	.	TRBJ2-4	TRBD2	CASSYPAGGAKNIQYF	TGTGCCAGCAGCTACCCGGCGGGAGGAGCCAAAAACATTCAGTACTTC
TRBV15	.	TRBJ2-3	TRBD2	CATSRTSGLFGDTQYF	TGTGCCACCAGTAGGACTAGCGGGCTTTTCGGGGATACGCAGTATTTT
TRBV11-3	.	TRBJ2-1	TRBD2	CASSLGTSGGANEQFF	TGTGCCAGCAGCTTAGGAACTAGCGGGGGGGCCAATGAGCAGTTCTTC
TRBV19	.	TRBJ1-2	TRBD1	CASIGDRVGGYTF	TGTGCCAGTATTGGGGACAGGGTCGGTGGCTACACCTTC
TRBV29-1	.	TRBJ2-7	TRBD1	CSVMTGNSYEQYF	TGCAGCGTCATGACAGGGAATTCCTACGAGCAGTACTTC
TRBV7-5	.	TRBJ2-7	.	CASSQIQGVQHEQYF	TGTGCCAGCAGCCAAATACAGGGGGTTCAACACGAGCAGTACTTC
TRBV19	few	TRBJ1-1	.	CASSSRTVNTEAFF	TGTGCCAGTAGTTCTAGGACAGTAAACACTGAAGCTTTCTTT
TRBV12-5	.	TRBJ1-2	.	CASIRPGETDNYGYTF	TGTGCCAGCATCCGCCCCGGTGAGACAGATAACTATGGCTACACCTTC
TRBV30	.	TRBJ1-4	.	CAWNQQGEKLFF	TGTGCCTGGAACCAACAGGGTGAAAAACTGTTTTTT
TRBV30	.	TRBJ1-2	.	CAWNSGGGYTF	TGTGCCTGGAACTCCGGGGGTGGCTACACCTTC
TRBV10-3	.	TRBJ1-1	TRBD1	CAISEGTVTEAFF	TGTGCCATCAGTGAGGGGACAGTCACTGAAGCTTTCTTT
TRBV11-3	.	TRBJ2-2	.	CASSLPTGTANTGELFF	TGTGCCAGCAGCCTGCCGACCGGAACAGCGAACACCGGGGAGCTGTTTTTT
TRBV6-8	.	TRBJ2-1	TRBD2	CASSYGTSAYNEQFF	TGTGCCAGCAGTTACGGGACTAGCGCTTACAATGAGCAGTTCTTC
TRBV19	.	TRBJ2-7	.	CATHSGGSYEQYF	TGTGCCACCCACAGCGGCGGATCCTACGAGCAGTACTTC
TRBV19	.	TRBJ1-3	.	CASSIGDSTSGNTIYF	TGTGCCAGTAGTATTGGTGACAGTACTTCTGGAAACACCATATATTTT